Relative to its sample, the clone carrying this TCR beta chain is medium-sized. Irradiated, violet-dye-labeled stimulator cells, about 200,000 in number, were plated with about 200,000 CFSE-labeled responder cells. The data originate from a study of graft-versus-host responses after intestinal transplantation. CDR1 SGDLS and CDR2 YYNGEE come from the germline V gene. V lost 0 bases, J lost 0 bases, and 11 bases lay in between. The CDR3 runs to 16 residues. TCRdb keeps only in-frame clones here, not all; method: immunoSEQ multiplex PCR. The table records roughly 6,000 clones, approximately 21% of them present only once.

The specimen was alloreactive CD4+ T cells from a mixed lymphocyte reaction culture, collected before transplantation. Subset denoted: CFSE-low proliferating T cells sorted from roughly six-day pre-transplant mixed lymphocyte reaction (GvH or HvG direction). The chain recombines TRBV9 with TRBJ2-3; D is possibly TRBD1 (5 bases). This clonotype originated in a human patient who was an organ donor for intestinal transplantation. CDR3 sequence: CASSVVGQTSTDTQYF. In DNA form, the CDR3 reads TGTGCCAGCAGCGTAGTAGGACAAACGAGCACAGATACGCAGTATTTT.